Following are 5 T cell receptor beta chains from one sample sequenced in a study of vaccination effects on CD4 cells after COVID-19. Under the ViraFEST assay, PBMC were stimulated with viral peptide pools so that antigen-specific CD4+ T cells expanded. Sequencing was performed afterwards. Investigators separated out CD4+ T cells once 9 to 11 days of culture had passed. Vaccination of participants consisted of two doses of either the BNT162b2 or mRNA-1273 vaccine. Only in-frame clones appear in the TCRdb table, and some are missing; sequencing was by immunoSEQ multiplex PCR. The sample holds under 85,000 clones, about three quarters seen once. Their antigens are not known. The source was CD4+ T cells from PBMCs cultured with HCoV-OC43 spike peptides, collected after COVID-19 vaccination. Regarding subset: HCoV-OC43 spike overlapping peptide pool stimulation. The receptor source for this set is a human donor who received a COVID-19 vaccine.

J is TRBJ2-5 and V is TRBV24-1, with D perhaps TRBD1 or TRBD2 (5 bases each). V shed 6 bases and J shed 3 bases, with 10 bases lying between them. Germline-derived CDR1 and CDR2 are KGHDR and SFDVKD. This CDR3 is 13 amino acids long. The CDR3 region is CATSLGTEETQYF. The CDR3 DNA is TGTGCCACCAGTTTGGGGACGGAAGAGACCCAGTACTTC.

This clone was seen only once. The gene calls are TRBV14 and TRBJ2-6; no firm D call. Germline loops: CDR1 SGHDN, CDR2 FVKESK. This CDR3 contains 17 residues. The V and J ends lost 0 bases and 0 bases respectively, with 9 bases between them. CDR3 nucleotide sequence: TGTGCCAGCAGCCAAGATTTGTGGGTCTCTGGGGCCAACGTCCTGACTTTC. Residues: CASSQDLWVSGANVLTF.

CDR3: CASSDRGSGANVLTF. CDR3 DNA: TGCGCCAGCAGTGACCGGGGCTCTGGGGCCAACGTCCTGACTTTC. The V call is TRBV10-2, the J call TRBJ2-6, with D tentatively TRBD2 (5 bases). The ends were cut back, 3 bases at V and 0 bases at J, with 6 bases in the middle. The CDR3 is 15 residues long. Per the germline V gene, CDR1 is WSHSY and CDR2 is SAAADI.

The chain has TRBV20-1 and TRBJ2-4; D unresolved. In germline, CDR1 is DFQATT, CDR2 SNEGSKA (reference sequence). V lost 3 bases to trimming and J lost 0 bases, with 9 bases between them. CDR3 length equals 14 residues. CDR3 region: CSASDRLAKNIQYF. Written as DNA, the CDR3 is TGCAGTGCTAGTGACCGATTAGCCAAAAACATTCAGTACTTC.

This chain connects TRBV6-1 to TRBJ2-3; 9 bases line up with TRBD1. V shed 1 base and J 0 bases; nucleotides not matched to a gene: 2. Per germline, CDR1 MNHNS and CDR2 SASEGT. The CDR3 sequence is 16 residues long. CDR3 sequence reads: CASSEVTGGSTDTQYF. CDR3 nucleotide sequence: TGTGCCAGCAGTGAAGTGACAGGGGGAAGCACAGATACGCAGTATTTT.